The sequence of this TCR beta chain was determined in a study of T cell responses to AZD1222 COVID-19 vaccine. Overall study findings and caveats: Of spike-specific TCRs, nearly half reportedly target regions left unmutated in variants.

The V gene's germline CDR1 is MNHEY and CDR2 SVGAGI. This CDR3 is built from 14 residues. For this clone: Its specificity is unknown. The junction departs from the called germline gene at one end, perhaps through a read error.

Assay: immunoSEQ multiplex PCR; the TCRdb copy retains only in-frame clones and omits some. This sample has tens of thousands of clones, with roughly 90% found just once. This rearrangement joins TRBV6-5 to TRBJ2-1; D not certain. The source material was peripheral blood, sampled 28 days after the second AZD1222 dose. This TCR came from an adult who received the AZD1222 COVID-19 vaccine. CDR3 protein: CASSDSYSYNEQFF. The CDR3, as DNA: TGTGCCAGCAGTGACTCGTACTCCTACAATGAGCAGTTCTTC.